A selection of T cell receptor beta chains follows, all from one sample in a study of T cell responses to AZD1222 COVID-19 vaccine. Only in-frame clones appear in the TCRdb table, and some are missing; sequencing was by immunoSEQ multiplex PCR. Among approximately 180,000 clones listed, around nine tenths were seen once. The sequencing used peripheral blood, collected on day 0 of AZD1222 vaccination. The source of these receptors is an adult in good health. The CDR3 runs from the conserved cysteine through the conserved F or W. The order of the fields is V gene, clone size, CDR3 length, J gene, D gene, CDR3 protein, CDR3 DNA. The D gene is left open where the match is weak. A row's size may be missing; if present it is once, few, many or a size class.

>TRBV7-2|.|15|TRBJ2-5|TRBD2
CASSYSGGPLETQYF
TGTGCCAGCAGCTATTCGGGGGGGCCCTTGGAGACCCAGTACTTC
>TRBV3-1/TRBV3-2|.|16|TRBJ2-3|.
CASSRITQGGTDTQYF
TGTGCCAGCAGCCGCATTACCCAGGGGGGGACAGATACGCAGTATTTT
>TRBV2|.|13|TRBJ1-1|TRBD1
CASRDRGKTEAFF
TGTGCCAGCCGGGACAGGGGTAAAACTGAAGCTTTCTTT
>TRBV3-1/TRBV3-2|few|15|TRBJ1-1|.
CASSQSGVLNTEAFF
TGTGCCAGCAGCCAAAGCGGGGTTTTGAACACTGAAGCTTTCTTT
>TRBV7-9|once|14|TRBJ1-5|.
CASTPPQGNQPQHF
TGTGCCAGCACCCCCCCCCAGGGAAATCAGCCCCAGCATTTT
>TRBV24-1|.|14|TRBJ2-5|.
CATSDNRGQETQYF
TGTGCCACCAGTGATAACCGGGGGCAAGAGACCCAGTACTTC
>TRBV19|.|17|TRBJ1-5|TRBD1
CASSTTGTAVSNQPQHF
TGTGCCAGTAGTACGACCGGGACAGCCGTTAGCAATCAGCCCCAGCATTTT
>TRBV19|.|15|TRBJ1-5|TRBD1
CASRITGAANQPQHF
TGTGCCAGTAGAATAACAGGGGCGGCCAATCAGCCCCAGCATTTT
>TRBV28|few|14|TRBJ1-5|.
CASSLPRLGQPQHF
TGTGCCAGCAGTTTACCCCGCCTGGGTCAGCCCCAGCATTTT
>TRBV2|.|13|TRBJ1-2|.
CASGRGTNYGYTF
TGTGCCAGCGGTAGGGGGACAAACTATGGCTACACCTTC
>TRBV5-1|.|14|TRBJ1-1|.
CASSLVFRGTEAFF
TGCGCCAGCAGCTTGGTCTTCAGGGGTACTGAAGCTTTCTTT
>TRBV6-1|.|15|TRBJ2-7|.
CASSERGDSSYEQYF
TGTGCCAGCAGTGAAAGGGGGGACAGCTCCTACGAGCAGTACTTC
>TRBV3-1/TRBV3-2|.|12|TRBJ1-4|.
CASSQFREKLFF
TGTGCCAGCAGCCAATTCAGGGAAAAACTGTTTTTT
>TRBV9|.|14|TRBJ2-1|TRBD2
CASSTGRAYNEQFF
TGTGCCAGCAGCACCGGGAGGGCCTACAATGAGCAGTTCTTC
>TRBV6-5|once|14|TRBJ1-2|TRBD1
CASSYSQGEGGYTF
TGTGCCAGCAGTTACTCTCAGGGGGAAGGTGGCTACACCTTC
>TRBV4-1|.|14|TRBJ1-4|.
CASSHEADNEKLFF
TGCGCCAGCAGCCACGAGGCAGATAATGAAAAACTGTTTTTT
>TRBV7-9|.|14|TRBJ1-6|.
CASSLEWGGSPLHF
TGTGCCAGCAGCTTAGAGTGGGGCGGTTCACCCCTCCACTTT
>TRBV29-1|.|13|TRBJ1-2|.
CSVEVREGYGYTF
TGCAGCGTTGAAGTCAGGGAGGGTTATGGCTACACCTTC
>TRBV11-2|few|15|TRBJ1-2|TRBD1
CASSMRQGVNYGYTF
TGTGCCAGCAGCATGAGACAGGGGGTTAACTATGGCTACACCTTC
>TRBV6-4|.|16|TRBJ2-3|TRBD2
CASSELAGGITDTQYF
TGTGCCAGCAGTGAACTAGCGGGGGGGATCACAGATACGCAGTATTTT
>TRBV19|.|15|TRBJ1-5|.
CASTEGGIRNQPQHF
TGTGCCAGTACAGAAGGGGGGATTCGAAATCAGCCCCAGCATTTT
>TRBV2|few|11|TRBJ2-7|.
CASSPNYEQYF
TGTGCCAGCAGCCCGAACTACGAGCAGTACTTC
>TRBV15|.|12|TRBJ2-3|.
CATSRDWDTQYF
TGTGCCACCAGCAGAGATTGGGATACGCAGTATTTT
>TRBV30|.|15|TRBJ2-3|.
CAWTWRGLSTDTQYF
TGTGCCTGGACCTGGCGGGGGCTTAGCACAGATACGCAGTATTTT
>TRBV9|.|15|TRBJ2-5|.
CASSVEVLPQETQYF
TGTGCCAGCAGCGTAGAGGTCCTCCCTCAAGAGACCCAGTACTTC
>TRBV5-6|.|15|TRBJ1-5|.
CASSPGHARDQPQHF
TGTGCCAGCAGCCCCGGACACGCCAGGGATCAGCCCCAGCATTTT
>TRBV30|.|14|TRBJ2-7|.
CAYTKTLHPYEQYF
TGTGCCTACACCAAGACACTCCACCCCTACGAGCAGTACTTC
>TRBV27|.|15|TRBJ2-7|.
CASSLSRDGSYEQYF
TGTGCCAGCAGTTTATCCCGGGACGGATCCTACGAGCAGTACTTC
>TRBV3-1/TRBV3-2|.|16|TRBJ2-2|TRBD1
CASRTPGTGDTGELFF
TGTGCCAGCAGGACCCCCGGGACAGGAGACACCGGGGAGCTGTTTTTT
>TRBV29-1|once|12|TRBJ2-1|.
CSPKVGVNEQFF
TGCAGCCCTAAAGTGGGCGTCAATGAGCAGTTCTTC
>TRBV5-5|.|15|TRBJ1-2|TRBD1
CASSLEAGGAYGYTF
TGTGCCAGCAGCTTGGAGGCAGGGGGAGCCTATGGCTACACCTTC
>TRBV5-1|.|15|TRBJ2-7|.
CASSLFGAFSYEQYF
TGCGCCAGCAGCTTGTTTGGGGCCTTCTCCTACGAGCAGTACTTC
>TRBV28|.|14|TRBJ1-6|.
CATVTARLYSPLHF
TGTGCCACTGTTACTGCACGGCTTTATTCACCCCTCCACTTT
>TRBV6-5|.|15|TRBJ2-5|TRBD1
CASSYSTGYRETQYF
TGTGCCAGCAGTTACTCGACAGGGTATAGGGAGACCCAGTACTTC
>TRBV2|.|15|TRBJ2-7|TRBD2
CASSREVNYSDEQYF
TGTGCCAGCTCACGGGAGGTAAATTATAGCGACGAGCAGTACTTC
>TRBV9|.|15|TRBJ2-7|.
CASSPWDQRSYEQYF
TGTGCCAGCAGCCCTTGGGATCAGCGGTCATACGAGCAGTACTTC
>TRBV6-5|.|11|TRBJ2-1|.
CASSLVGGQFF
TGTGCCAGCAGTTTAGTAGGGGGGCAGTTCTTC
>TRBV16|.|12|TRBJ2-5|.
CASSPTEETQYF
TGTGCCAGCAGTCCCACAGAGGAGACCCAGTACTTC
>TRBV19|.|10|TRBJ1-2|.
CASKGYGYTF
TGTGCCAGTAAGGGCTATGGCTACACCTTC
>TRBV6-5|.|13|TRBJ1-5|TRBD1
CASRDRRNQPQHF
TGTGCCAGCAGGGACAGGAGAAATCAGCCCCAGCATTTT
>TRBV19|.|13|TRBJ2-5|.
CASNRGMEETQYF
TGTGCCAGTAACCGGGGGATGGAGGAGACCCAGTACTTC
>TRBV6-5|.|12|TRBJ2-2|.
CASSSRNGELFF
TGTGCCAGCAGTTCCCGCAACGGGGAGCTGTTTTTT
>TRBV6-1|.|13|TRBJ2-5|.
CASSEVYQETQYF
TGTGCCAGCAGTGAAGTCTACCAAGAGACCCAGTACTTC
>TRBV7-2|.|15|TRBJ2-3|TRBD2
CASTQRLAGAYTQYF
TGTGCCAGCACCCAGAGGCTAGCGGGGGCATATACGCAGTATTTT
>TRBV12-3/TRBV12-4|.|13|TRBJ1-3|.
CASSRGRGNTIYF
TGTGCCAGCAGTCGGGGCCGTGGAAACACCATATATTTT
>TRBV20-1|.|14|TRBJ1-1|.
CSASSDNFYTEAFF
TGCAGTGCTAGTTCGGACAACTTCTACACTGAAGCTTTCTTT